These 21 T cell receptor beta chains came from one sample sequenced in a study of shared clonotypes between healthy human individuals (dated by TCRdb to about 2020). Libraries came from the immunoSEQ multiplex PCR assay. TCRdb obtained this table from immuneACCESS and retained in-frame rearrangements with V and J assigned. These tables miss some clones; where compared with another copy, unresolved V genes account for less than half of the shortfall, and the remainder is unexplained. The sample table shows 700,000 to 950,000 clones, and about 96% are seen once. Less than 0.3% of the sample is in the top ten clones. CD8 naive samples were obtained by positive selection for CCR7 among CD45RO-negative cells, yielding a CD45RA+CCR7+ population from which TemRA cells were excluded. Material for sequencing was naive CD8+ T cells sorted from blood. The cell subset or site label here, explained by the study, means: CD45RA+CCR7+. Receptor source: a man aged 25 to 40 in good health.

The chain links TRBV4-3 to TRBJ2-5; D may be TRBD2 (6 bases). Germline-derived CDR1 and CDR2 are LGHNA and YSLEER. Trimming took off 4 bases at V and 4 bases at J, with 16 bases between the two ends. This CDR3 is built from 15 residues. CDR3 nucleotides: TGCGCCAGCAGCCCCCTGACGGGAGTGGGAGAGACCCAGTACTTC. Its protein product is CASSPLTGVGETQYF.

This rearrangement joins TRBV9 to TRBJ2-1; 8 positions match TRBD2. The germline gives CDR1 SGDLS, CDR2 YYNGEE. This CDR3 is 15 amino acids long. Trimming cost V 3 bases and J 4 bases; bases outside gene matches: 6. CDR3 sequence (DNA): TGTGCCAGCAGCGAAAGCGGGAGAGCATACAATGAGCAGTTCTTC. Amino acids: CASSESGRAYNEQFF.

The rearrangement joins TRBV15 to TRBJ2-7; no clear D. Germline V gene data show CDR1 as LNHNV and CDR2 as YYDKDF (reference sequence). Deletions cut 5 bases from V and 1 base from J, with 3 bases between. The length of the CDR3 is 11 residues. CDR3 sequence reads: CATSGSYEQYF. The CDR3 bases are TGTGCCACCAGCGGTTCCTACGAGCAGTACTTC.

V gene TRBV27 combines with J gene TRBJ2-7; D remains ambiguous. This CDR3 spans 13 amino acids. Germline lookup yields CDR1 MNHEY and CDR2 SMNVEV (reference sequence). Trimming removed 6 bases at V and 2 bases at J, with 11 bases between. CDR3 sequence (DNA): TGTGCCAGCAGAATGCTACAAACCTACGAGCAGTACTTC. As protein: CASRMLQTYEQYF.

This chain links TRBV9 with TRBJ2-2, with D tentatively TRBD2 (6 bases). Germline V CDR1 and CDR2: SGDLS, YYNGEE. Trimming took off 4 bases at V and 3 bases at J, with 13 bases between the two ends. This CDR3 contains 15 residues. For the CDR3, the DNA is TGTGCCAGCAGCTCCCACACGGGAGACACCGGGGAGCTGTTTTTT. It yields the protein CASSSHTGDTGELFF.

The chain couples TRBV9 to TRBJ1-1; the match to TRBD1 covers 7 bases. The J segment lost 5 bases and the V segment lost 4 bases, leaving 8 bases of the junction unmatched. CDR1 is SGDLS and CDR2 is YYNGEE in the germline V gene. This CDR3 has 14 residues. Written as DNA, the CDR3 is TGTGCCAGCAGCCATAACAGGGGTGGGACTGAAGCTTTCTTT. Translated: CASSHNRGGTEAFF. The entire variable domain, with the rest obtained from reference TRBV9 and TRBJ1-1, is as follows: DSGVTQTPKHLITATGQRVTLRCSPRSGDLSVYWYQQSLDQGLQFLIQYYNGEERAKGNILERFSAQQFPDLHSELNLSSLELGDSALYFCASSHNRGGTEAFFGQGTRLTVV.

The rearrangement joins TRBV15 to TRBJ2-5, with TRBD2 matching 8 bases. With V trimmed by 8 bases and J by 1 base, 6 bases remained unmatched. The CDR3 has 14 residues. The germline CDR1 and CDR2 sequences are LNHNV and YYDKDF (reference sequence). Here the CDR3 DNA reads TGTGCCACCCGGCCCGGACTAGCCCAAGAGACCCAGTACTTC. Translated, it gives CATRPGLAQETQYF.

The chain employs TRBV27 and TRBJ2-2; perhaps TRBD1 as D (5 bases). Germline V gives CDR1 MNHEY, CDR2 SMNVEV (reference sequence). V was shortened by 3 bases and J by 3 bases, with 17 bases between the two germline ends. The CDR3 loop spans 17 amino acids. The chain's CDR3 is CASSFLSGIQYTGELFF. CDR3 DNA: TGTGCCAGCAGTTTTTTGTCAGGGATTCAATACACCGGGGAGCTGTTTTTT.

The rearrangement uses TRBV30 and TRBJ2-7; D remains unclear. V was shortened by 1 base and J by 2 bases, with 12 bases between the two germline ends. Per the germline V gene, CDR1 is GTSNPN and CDR2 is SVGIG (reference sequence). The CDR3 extends over 14 amino acids. This chain's CDR3 is CAWSGVKDAYEQYF. CDR3 sequence (DNA): TGTGCCTGGAGTGGGGTAAAGGACGCCTACGAGCAGTACTTC.

The chain couples TRBV18 to TRBJ2-1, with D perhaps matching TRBD1 or TRBD2 (5 bases each). The CDR3 is made up of 15 amino acids. CDR1 and CDR2 (germline): KGHSH, LQKENI. Between the trimmed V and J ends, which lost 3 bases and 3 bases, there was a span of 12 bases. The CDR3 nucleotides are TGTGCCAGCTCACCTTCCGGGGCCCACTACAATGAGCAGTTCTTC. Translation gives CASSPSGAHYNEQFF.

In the case of this clone: Other DNA variants within this sample encode the same CDR3. The chain combines TRBV20-1 with TRBJ2-7; TRBD2 is a possible D gene (5 bases). The germline V and J ends were trimmed by 6 bases and 3 bases, with 9 bases remaining between them. Germline CDR1 reads DFQATT; CDR2 reads SNEGSKA (reference sequence). The CDR3 extends over 11 amino acids. The CDR3 DNA reads as TGCAGTGCCCCGAGGGTCTACGAGCAGTACTTC. Translation gives CSAPRVYEQYF.

The chain combines TRBV5-6 with TRBJ2-3; D remains ambiguous. The CDR3 totals 15 residues. The V end was cut by 6 bases, the J end by 4 bases, with 18 bases between. The germline gives CDR1 SGHDT, CDR2 YYEEEE. For the CDR3, the DNA is TGTGCCAGCATTAATTTTGGTGCAGGCCCAGATACGCAGTATTTT. This gives the protein CASINFGAGPDTQYF.

This clone was recorded only once. Mismatch with germline at one junction end may stem from a read error. The chain recombines TRBV7-7 with TRBJ2-7; TRBD2 aligns across 15 bases. Judging by the DNA end, TRBJ2-1 fits better; the J call may be wrong. The length of the CDR3 is 20 residues. Germline values: CDR1 SSHAT, CDR2 FNYEAQ (reference sequence). CDR3 sequence reads: CASSPTPGGTSGRSYNEQFF. The CDR3 coding sequence is TGTGCTAGCAGCCCGACCCCCGGCGGGACTAGCGGGAGGTCCTACAATGAGCAGTTCTTC.

Worth noting for this clone: Other DNA sequences in the sample encode the same CDR3. The rearrangement joins TRBV9 to TRBJ2-7; 8 bases match TRBD1. The ends lost 0 bases at V and 2 bases at J; junction bases unmatched: 1. This CDR3 has 14 amino acids. Germline V gene lookup returns CDR1 SGDLS and CDR2 YYNGEE. The CDR3 here is CASSVGQGTYEQYF. As DNA, the CDR3 is TGTGCCAGCAGCGTAGGACAGGGGACCTACGAGCAGTACTTC.

The CDR3 region is CASSFGISDTQYF. CDR3 bases: TGTGCCAGCAGCTTCGGAATTTCGGATACGCAGTATTTT. The chain is built from TRBV5-4 and TRBJ2-3; D uncertain. The CDR3 is 13 amino acids. V was cut by 2 bases and J by 6 bases, with 10 bases left in between. The germline V gene encodes CDR1 SGHNT and CDR2 YYREEE (reference sequence). Combining the CDR3 with reference TRBV5-4 and TRBJ2-3 gives the whole variable domain ETGVTQSPTHLIKTRGQQVTLRCSSQSGHNTVSWYQQALGQGPQFIFQYYREEENGRGNFPPRFSGLQFPNYSSELNVNALELDDSALYLCASSFGISDTQYFGPGTRLTVL.

The gene calls are TRBV7-9 and TRBJ2-2; D not certain. The V end was cut by 5 bases, the J end by 1 base, with 11 bases between. This CDR3 has 15 residues. Germline CDR1 reads SEHNR; CDR2 reads FQNEAQ (reference sequence). The CDR3 DNA sequence: TGTGCCAGCAGCCCCATAGCTAGGAACACCGGGGAGCTGTTTTTT. Translating gives CASSPIARNTGELFF.

The V and J genes are TRBV12-5 and TRBJ1-1; the D gene is possibly TRBD1 (5 bases). The CDR3 loop spans 14 amino acids. CDR1 LGHNT and CDR2 FRNRAP come from the germline V gene. Trimming pared 6 bases from V and 6 bases from J, leaving 17 bases between. The CDR3 DNA reads TGTGCTAGTGGAACAGACCAAAGGGGTGCTGAAGCTTTCTTT. The encoded protein is CASGTDQRGAEAFF.

V and J are TRBV5-4 and TRBJ2-7; D perhaps matches TRBD1 (7 bases). Germline CDR1 SGHNT, CDR2 YYREEE (reference sequence). CDR3 length: 14 amino acids. Trimming left V 4 bases short and J 1 base short, with 12 bases between. The CDR3 nucleotides read TGTGCCAGCAGCCCGGGGGACAGTTCCTACGAGCAGTACTTC. It translates to CASSPGDSSYEQYF.

This chain joins TRBV7-9 and TRBJ2-1; 10 bases align to TRBD2. Germline V CDR1 and CDR2: SEHNR, FQNEAQ (reference sequence). The J segment lost 5 bases and the V segment lost 1 base, leaving 8 bases of the junction unmatched. There are 17 residues in the CDR3. CDR3 loop: CASSLENGTSEDNEQFF. The CDR3 region has the DNA TGTGCCAGCAGCTTAGAGAACGGGACTAGCGAAGACAATGAGCAGTTCTTC. Full variable domain (remainder filled in from reference TRBV7-9 and TRBJ2-1): DTGVSQNPRHKITKRGQNVTFRCDPISEHNRLYWYRQTLGQGPEFLTYFQNEAQLEKSRLLSDRFSAERPKGSFSTLEIQRTEQGDSAMYLCASSLENGTSEDNEQFFGPGTRLTVL.

This chain links TRBV6-5 with TRBJ2-7; the D gene is possibly TRBD2 (5 bases). The CDR3 consists of 16 residues. The V and J ends lost 2 bases and 3 bases respectively, with 17 bases between them. Germline values: CDR1 MNHEY, CDR2 SVGAGI. CDR3 region: CASSYGAAGSGYEQYF. CDR3 bases: TGTGCCAGCAGTTACGGAGCTGCGGGTTCGGGCTACGAGCAGTACTTC.

The V call is TRBV18, the J call TRBJ2-7; tentatively, D is TRBD2 (5 bases). With 3 bases removed from V and 7 bases from J, the gap between germline ends came to 13 bases. This CDR3 region has 13 residues. In germline, CDR1 is KGHSH, CDR2 LQKENI. CDR3 DNA: TGTGCCAGCTCACCCCCAGTCGGGGAGGAGCAGTACTTC. Protein: CASSPPVGEEQYF.